The sequence of this T cell receptor beta chain was determined in a study of cytomegalovirus exposure and HLA in healthy donors. Study observations and caveats: Three chains tied to CMV proved CMV antigen-specific in vitro.

Primers for the PCR totalled 60 Vbeta and 13 Jbeta. Assay used: immunoSEQ multiplex PCR; TCRdb lists only in-frame clones, some missing. The sample comprises about 110,000 clones, 75% of which are singletons, and 2% to 2.5% rests with the top ten. The V and J ends lost 5 bases and 1 base, in that order; junction bases with no gene match: 4. Germline V gene sequence: CDR1 MNHNS, CDR2 SASEGT. This CDR3 is built from 15 residues. Concerning this clone: The antigen is undetermined.

The rearrangement uses TRBV6-1 and TRBJ2-3; 9 nucleotides agree with TRBD2. The sample taken for sequencing was PBMCs. This clonotype was obtained from a man aged 35-49 years in good health and CMV-seronegative. CDR3 protein: CASSLAGARTDTQYF. The CDR3 DNA is TGTGCCAGCAGTTTAGCGGGGGCTCGCACAGATACGCAGTATTTT.